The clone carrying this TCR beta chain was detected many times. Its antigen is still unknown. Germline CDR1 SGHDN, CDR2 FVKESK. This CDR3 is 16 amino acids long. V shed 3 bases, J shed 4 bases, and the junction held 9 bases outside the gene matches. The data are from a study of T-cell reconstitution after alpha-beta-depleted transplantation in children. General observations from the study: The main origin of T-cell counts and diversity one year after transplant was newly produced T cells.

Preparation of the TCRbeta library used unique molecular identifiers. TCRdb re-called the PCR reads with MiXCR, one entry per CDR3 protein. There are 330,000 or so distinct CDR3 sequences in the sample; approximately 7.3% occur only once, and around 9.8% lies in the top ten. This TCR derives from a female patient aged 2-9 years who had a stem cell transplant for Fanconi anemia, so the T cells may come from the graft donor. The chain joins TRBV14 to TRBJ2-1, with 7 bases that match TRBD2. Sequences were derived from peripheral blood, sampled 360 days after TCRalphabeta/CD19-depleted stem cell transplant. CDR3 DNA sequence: TGTGCCAGCAGCCATCGGGGGGAACCGTCATACAATGAGCAGTTCTTC. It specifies CASSHRGEPSYNEQFF. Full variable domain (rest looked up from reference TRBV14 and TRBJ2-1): EAGVTQFPSHSVIEKGQTVTLRCDPISGHDNLYWYRRVMGKEIKFLLHFVKESKQDESGMPNNRFLAERTGGTYSTLKVQPAELEDSGVYFCASSHRGEPSYNEQFFGPGTRLTVL.